What follows are 2 T cell receptor beta chains derived from one specimen sequenced in a study of shared clonotypes between healthy human individuals. Profiled with immunoSEQ multiplex PCR; TCRdb holds only in-frame clones, not every one. The sample shows roughly 330,000 clones, around 74% of them seen only once. The sequencing input was memory CD4+ T cells sorted from blood. Specified subset: CD45RA-negative fraction. The receptors come from a man in his thirties or forties in good health.

The genes are TRBV6-5 and TRBJ1-2; TRBD1 agrees at 9 bases. CDR3 length equals 15 residues. The germline V gene encodes CDR1 MNHEY and CDR2 SVGAGI. The trim removed 4 bases at V and 5 bases at J, leaving 8 bases unmatched. The CDR3 loop reads CASSSGQGRQYGYTF. DNA for the CDR3: TGTGCCAGCAGTTCCGGACAGGGGCGCCAATATGGCTACACCTTC.

This chain uses TRBV9 with TRBJ2-1; TRBD2 matches 9 bases. V trimming: 0 bases; J trimming: 5 bases; junction bases outside the gene matches: 12. CDR3 size: 18 residues. Germline V lookup: CDR1 SGDLS, CDR2 YYNGEE. The DNA of the CDR3 is TGTGCCAGCAGCGTAGTATCGACTAGCGGAGCCCTAAACAATGAGCAGTTCTTC. Translation: CASSVVSTSGALNNEQFF.